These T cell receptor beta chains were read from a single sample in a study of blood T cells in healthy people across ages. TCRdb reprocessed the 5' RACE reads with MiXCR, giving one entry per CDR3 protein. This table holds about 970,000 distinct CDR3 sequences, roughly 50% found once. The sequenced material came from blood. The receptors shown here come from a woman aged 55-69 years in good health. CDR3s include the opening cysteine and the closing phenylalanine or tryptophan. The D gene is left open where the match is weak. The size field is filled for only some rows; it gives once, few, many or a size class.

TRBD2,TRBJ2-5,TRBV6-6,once,CASRLLARETQYF,TGTGCCAGCAGATTACTAGCGCGGGAGACCCAGTACTTC
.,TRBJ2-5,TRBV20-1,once,CSASTGSGMWEQYF,TGCAGTGCTAGCACCGGGTCAGGGATGTGGGAGCAGTACTTC
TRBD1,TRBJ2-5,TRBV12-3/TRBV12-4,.,CASSTRQGSPNGQYF,TGTGCCAGCAGTACCCGACAGGGGTCCCCGAACGGGCAGTACTTC
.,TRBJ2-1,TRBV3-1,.,CASSRYDQGYHNEQFF,TGTGCCAGCAGCCGCTACGACCAGGGGTACCACAATGAGCAGTTCTTC
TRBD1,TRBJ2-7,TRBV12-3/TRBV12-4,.,CASSLGGGTGFYEQYF,TGTGCCAGCAGTTTGGGGGGTGGGACAGGGTTCTACGAGCAGTACTTC
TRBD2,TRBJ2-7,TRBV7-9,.,CASSNLAGHSFSSYEQYF,TGTGCCAGCTCAAACCTAGCGGGACACAGCTTCTCCTCCTACGAGCAGTACTTC
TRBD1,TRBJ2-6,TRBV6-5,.,CASSAGGTGANVLTF,TGTGCCAGCAGTGCAGGGGGAACTGGGGCCAACGTCCTGACTTTC
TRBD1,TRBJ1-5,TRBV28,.,CANAGTESPMSNQPQHF,TGTGCCAATGCCGGGACAGAAAGCCCTATGAGCAATCAGCCCCAGCATTTT
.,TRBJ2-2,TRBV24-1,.,CATSDFRAGSNTGELFF,TGTGCCACCAGTGATTTCCGAGCGGGTTCCAACACCGGGGAGCTGTTTTTT
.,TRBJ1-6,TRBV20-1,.,CSASSEGSLGSRSPLHF,TGCAGTGCTAGCTCAGAGGGGAGTCTAGGTAGTAGGTCACCCCTCCACTTT
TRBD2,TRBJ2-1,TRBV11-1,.,CASSLFRTSGSRYEQFF,TGTGCCAGCAGTCTTTTTAGGACTAGCGGGAGCCGGTATGAGCAGTTCTTC
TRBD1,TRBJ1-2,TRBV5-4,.,CASSLAFRQGVPPPDLSTF,TGTGCCAGCAGCTTGGCCTTCAGACAGGGGGTTCCGCCTCCCGACCTAAGCACCTTC
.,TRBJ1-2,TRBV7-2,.,CASSYDYGYTF,TGTGCCAGCAGCTACGACTATGGCTACACCTTC
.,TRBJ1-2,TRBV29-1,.,CSAAGGPNYGYTF,TGCAGTGCCGCTGGAGGGCCTAACTATGGCTACACCTTC